The 12 T cell receptor beta chains below were found in one sample sequenced in a study of T cell responses to AZD1222 COVID-19 vaccine. Assay used: immunoSEQ multiplex PCR; TCRdb lists only in-frame clones, some missing. The table records around 130,000 clones, about 91% of them present only once. Sequences were derived from peripheral blood, sampled 28 days after the second AZD1222 dose. These TCRs come from an adult who received the AZD1222 COVID-19 vaccine.

The gene calls are TRBV5-4 and TRBJ2-7; D not resolved. The CDR3 length is 13 residues. The V end was cut by 3 bases, the J end by 0 bases, with 7 bases between. Looked up from germline, CDR1 is SGHNT and CDR2 is YYREEE (reference sequence). DNA of the CDR3: TGTGCCAGCAGCTCGCTGAGCTCCTACGAGCAGTACTTC. This sequence encodes CASSSLSSYEQYF. Full variable domain (outside the CDR3, taken from reference TRBV5-4 and TRBJ2-7): ETGVTQSPTHLIKTRGQQVTLRCSSQSGHNTVSWYQQALGQGPQFIFQYYREEENGRGNFPPRFSGLQFPNYSSELNVNALELDDSALYLCASSSLSSYEQYFGPGTRLTVT.

The chain employs TRBV3-1 (or the pseudogene TRBV3-2) and TRBJ1-6; 7 nucleotides align to TRBD1. The germline V gene encodes CDR1 LGHDT and CDR2 YNNKEL (reference sequence). The CDR3 spans 14 residues. J lost 7 bases, V lost 7 bases, and 7 bases had no gene match. The CDR3 sequence: CASTFDRANSPLHF. CDR3 DNA sequence: TGTGCCAGCACCTTCGACAGGGCGAATTCACCCCTCCACTTT.

The chain carries TRBV9 and TRBJ2-5, with D perhaps TRBD1 (5 bases). The V gene lost 0 bases and the J gene lost 2 bases, with 17 bases spanning the gap. CDR3 length: 17 residues. The V gene's germline CDR1 is SGDLS and CDR2 YYNGEE. In DNA, the CDR3 is TGTGCCAGCAGCGTAGATGCCAGGGCCGTGTGGCAAGAGACCCAGTACTTC. Protein sequence: CASSVDARAVWQETQYF. Variable domain in full (rest from reference TRBV9 and TRBJ2-5): DSGVTQTPKHLITATGQRVTLRCSPRSGDLSVYWYQQSLDQGLQFLIQYYNGEERAKGNILERFSAQQFPDLHSELNLSSLELGDSALYFCASSVDARAVWQETQYFGPGTRLLVL.

V is TRBV18 and J is TRBJ1-3, with D perhaps matching TRBD1 (5 bases). This CDR3 spans 16 amino acids. V was shortened by 6 bases and J by 0 bases, with 15 bases between the two germline ends. Germline V gives CDR1 KGHSH, CDR2 LQKENI. The CDR3 sequence is CASSQGTYSSGNTIYF. For the CDR3, the DNA is TGTGCCAGCTCCCAAGGGACTTACAGCTCTGGAAACACCATATATTTT.

V gene TRBV27 combines with J gene TRBJ1-1; a weak D match, TRBD1 (5 bases). Germline CDR1 is MNHEY and CDR2 is SMNVEV (reference sequence). V gave up 6 bases and J gave up 4 bases, with 12 bases separating them. The CDR3 is made up of 13 amino acids. CDR3 residues: CASRSQGGTEAFF. The CDR3 DNA follows: TGTGCCAGCAGGTCGCAGGGTGGCACTGAAGCTTTCTTT.

The chain employs TRBV7-9 and TRBJ2-7, with D possibly matching TRBD1 (5 bases). The germline V gene has CDR1 SEHNR and CDR2 FQNEAQ (reference sequence). Trimming pared 1 base from V and 5 bases from J, leaving 15 bases between. The CDR3 runs 15 residues. This chain's CDR3 is CASSLGIAGLHEQYF. In DNA, the CDR3 is TGTGCCAGCAGCTTAGGAATTGCAGGGCTCCACGAGCAGTACTTC.

V gene TRBV12-2 combines with J gene TRBJ1-5; the D call in the table, TRBD1, was not verified against the DNA. TRBV12-2 is recorded as a pseudogene. CDR3 size: 14 residues. The CDR3 coding sequence is TGTGCAAGTCGCCGGGACAGAGGCACCCAGCCCCAGCATTTT. Protein sequence: CASRRDRGTQPQHF.

J is TRBJ1-3 and V is TRBV5-1; D is unresolved. The CDR3 loop spans 17 amino acids. The V gene's germline CDR1 is SGHRS and CDR2 YFSETQ. V was clipped by 1 base and J by 4 bases, with 18 bases between them. The CDR3 sequence: CASSLWQLRVGGNTIYF. The CDR3 DNA reads as TGCGCCAGCAGCTTGTGGCAGTTGCGTGTGGGGGGAAACACCATATATTTT.

J is TRBJ2-3 and V is TRBV5-1; 7 positions agree with TRBD2. The CDR3 loop spans 14 amino acids. Trimming cost V 2 bases and J 4 bases; bases outside gene matches: 4. CDR1 is SGHRS and CDR2 is YFSETQ in the germline V gene. This CDR3 reads CASSLGRVADTQYF. In DNA form, the CDR3 reads TGCGCCAGCAGCTTAGGGAGGGTAGCAGATACGCAGTATTTT.

This clone was seen only once. The chain combines TRBV11-3 with TRBJ2-1, with D tentatively TRBD2 (5 bases). The CDR3 extends over 15 amino acids. V was cut by 1 base and J by 2 bases, with 9 bases left in between. CDR1 SGHNT and CDR2 YENEEA come from the germline V gene. CDR3 sequence: CASSLGSGTYNEQFF. The CDR3 DNA follows: TGTGCCAGCAGCTTAGGGTCCGGGACCTACAATGAGCAGTTCTTC.

With respect to this clone: The junction departs from germline at one end; a sequencing error may be responsible. The chain recombines TRBV7-7 with TRBJ2-5; D gene uncertain. The germline V gene encodes CDR1 SSHAT and CDR2 FNYEAQ (reference sequence). The CDR3 length is 12 residues. CDR3 DNA sequence: TGTGCTAGCAGCTCGAGCTGGGGGACCCAGTACTTC. Protein product: CASSSSWGTQYF.

The rearrangement uses TRBV5-4 and TRBJ2-7, with D possibly being TRBD1 or TRBD2 (5 bases each). The ends were cut back, 2 bases at V and 4 bases at J, with 19 bases in the middle. Germline loops: CDR1 SGHNT, CDR2 YYREEE (reference sequence). The CDR3 is 16 residues long. CDR3 in amino acids: CASSLDGAARRYEQYF. The CDR3, as DNA: TGTGCCAGCAGCTTAGACGGGGCCGCCCGAAGGTACGAGCAGTACTTC. The complete variable domain, with remaining parts taken from reference TRBV5-4 and TRBJ2-7, reads ETGVTQSPTHLIKTRGQQVTLRCSSQSGHNTVSWYQQALGQGPQFIFQYYREEENGRGNFPPRFSGLQFPNYSSELNVNALELDDSALYLCASSLDGAARRYEQYFGPGTRLTVT.